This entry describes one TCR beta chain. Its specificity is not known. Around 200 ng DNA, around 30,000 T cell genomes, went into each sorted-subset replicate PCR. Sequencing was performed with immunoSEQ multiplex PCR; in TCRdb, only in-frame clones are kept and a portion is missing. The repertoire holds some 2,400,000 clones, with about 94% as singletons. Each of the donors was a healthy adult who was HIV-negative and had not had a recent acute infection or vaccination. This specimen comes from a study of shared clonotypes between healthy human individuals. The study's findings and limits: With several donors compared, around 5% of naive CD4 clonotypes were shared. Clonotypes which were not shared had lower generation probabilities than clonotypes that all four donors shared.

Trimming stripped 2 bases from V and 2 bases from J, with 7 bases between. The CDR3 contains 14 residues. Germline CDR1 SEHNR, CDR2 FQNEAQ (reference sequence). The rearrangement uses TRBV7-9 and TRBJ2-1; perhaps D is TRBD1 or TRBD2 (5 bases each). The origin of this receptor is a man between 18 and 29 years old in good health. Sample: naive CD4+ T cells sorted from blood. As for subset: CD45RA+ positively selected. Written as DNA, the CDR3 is TGTGCCAGCAGCTTAAGGGACGCCTACAATGAGCAGTTCTTC. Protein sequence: CASSLRDAYNEQFF.